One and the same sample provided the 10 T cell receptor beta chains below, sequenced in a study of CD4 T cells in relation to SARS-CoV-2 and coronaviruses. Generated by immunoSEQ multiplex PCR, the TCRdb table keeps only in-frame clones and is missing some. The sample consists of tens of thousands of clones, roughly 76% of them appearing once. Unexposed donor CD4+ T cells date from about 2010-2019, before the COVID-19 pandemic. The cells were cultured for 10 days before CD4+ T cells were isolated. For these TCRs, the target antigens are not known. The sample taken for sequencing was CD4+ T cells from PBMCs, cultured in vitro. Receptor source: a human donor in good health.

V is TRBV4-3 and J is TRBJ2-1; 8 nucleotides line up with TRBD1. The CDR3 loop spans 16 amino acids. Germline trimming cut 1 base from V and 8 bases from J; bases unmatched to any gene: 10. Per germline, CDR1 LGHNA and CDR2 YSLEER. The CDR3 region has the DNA TGCGCCAGCAGCCAAGCACGGACAGGGTCTTTCCATGAGCAGTTCTTC. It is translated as CASSQARTGSFHEQFF.

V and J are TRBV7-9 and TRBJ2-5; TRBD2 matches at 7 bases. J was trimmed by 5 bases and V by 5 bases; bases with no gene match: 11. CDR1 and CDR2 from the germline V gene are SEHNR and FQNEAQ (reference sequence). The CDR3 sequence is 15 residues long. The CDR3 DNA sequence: TGTGCCAGCAGCCGACGACTAGTCGGGGGGGAGACCCAGTACTTC. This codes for CASSRRLVGGETQYF.

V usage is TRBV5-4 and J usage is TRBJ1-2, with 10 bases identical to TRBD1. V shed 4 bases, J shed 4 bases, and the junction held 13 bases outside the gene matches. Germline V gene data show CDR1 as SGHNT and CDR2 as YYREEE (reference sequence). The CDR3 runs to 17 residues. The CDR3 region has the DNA TGTGCCAGCAGCCATAAAACGACAGGGGGCATAGGCTATGGCTACACCTTC. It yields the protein CASSHKTTGGIGYGYTF.

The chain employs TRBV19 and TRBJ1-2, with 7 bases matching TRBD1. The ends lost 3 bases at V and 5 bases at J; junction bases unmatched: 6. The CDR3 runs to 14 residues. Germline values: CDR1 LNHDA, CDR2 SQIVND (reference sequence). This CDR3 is CASSIETGQYGYTF. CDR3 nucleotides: TGTGCCAGTAGTATTGAGACGGGACAGTATGGCTACACCTTC.

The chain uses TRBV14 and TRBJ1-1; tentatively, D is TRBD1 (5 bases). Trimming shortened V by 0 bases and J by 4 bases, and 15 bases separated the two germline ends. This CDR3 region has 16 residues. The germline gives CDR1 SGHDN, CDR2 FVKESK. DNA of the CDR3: TGTGCCAGCAGCCAAGAGGGGCAGGGATCCCGCACTGAAGCTTTCTTT. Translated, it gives CASSQEGQGSRTEAFF.

CDR3 loop: CASSLLGGSMGYTF. The CDR3 coding sequence is TGTGCCAGCAGCTTGTTAGGTGGGAGTATGGGCTACACCTTC. The rearrangement joins TRBV5-6 to TRBJ1-2; D is unclear. The CDR3 is 14 residues long. Trimming cost V 1 base and J 8 bases, with 15 bases left between them. The germline V gene encodes CDR1 SGHDT and CDR2 YYEEEE.

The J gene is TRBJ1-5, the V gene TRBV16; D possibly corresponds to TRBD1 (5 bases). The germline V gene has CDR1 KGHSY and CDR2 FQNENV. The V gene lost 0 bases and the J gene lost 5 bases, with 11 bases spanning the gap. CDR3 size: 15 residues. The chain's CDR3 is CASSQSGGRDQPQHF. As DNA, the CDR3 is TGTGCCAGCAGCCAATCGGGGGGGAGGGATCAGCCCCAGCATTTT.

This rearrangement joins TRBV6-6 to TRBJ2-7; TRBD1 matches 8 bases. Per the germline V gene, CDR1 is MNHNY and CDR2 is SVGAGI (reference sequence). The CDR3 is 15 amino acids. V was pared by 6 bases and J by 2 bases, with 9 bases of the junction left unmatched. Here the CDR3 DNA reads TGTGCCAGCAGAAACTCCGGGACAGGAGCCTACGAGCAGTACTTC. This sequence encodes CASRNSGTGAYEQYF.

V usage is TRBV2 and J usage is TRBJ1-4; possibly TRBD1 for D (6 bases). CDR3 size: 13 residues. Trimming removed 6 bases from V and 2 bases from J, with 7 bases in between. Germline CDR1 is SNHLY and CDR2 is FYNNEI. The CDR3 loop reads CASRGGTNEKLFF. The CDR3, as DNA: TGTGCCAGCAGGGGGGGCACTAATGAAAAACTGTTTTTT.

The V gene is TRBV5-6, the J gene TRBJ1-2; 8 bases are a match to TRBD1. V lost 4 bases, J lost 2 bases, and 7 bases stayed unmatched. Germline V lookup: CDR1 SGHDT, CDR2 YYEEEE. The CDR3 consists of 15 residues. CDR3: CASSAQDRVNYGYTF. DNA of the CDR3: TGTGCCAGCAGCGCCCAGGACAGGGTCAACTATGGCTACACCTTC. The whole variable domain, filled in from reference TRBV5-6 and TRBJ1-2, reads DAGVTQSPTHLIKTRGQQVTLRCSPKSGHDTVSWYQQALGQGPQFIFQYYEEEERQRGNFPDRFSGHQFPNYSSELNVNALLLGDSALYLCASSAQDRVNYGYTFGSGTRLTVV.